The 28 T cell receptor beta chains in this list originate from one sample, sequenced in a study of shared clonotypes between healthy human individuals. Here immunoSEQ multiplex PCR was the method, and the copy in TCRdb shows in-frame clones only, minus some. The data show about 820,000 clones, almost 95% seen once. Terminally differentiated effector memory CD45RA+ cells were excluded from the naive CD8 cells, which were CD45RO-negative and positively selected for CCR7. The sequencing sample was made of naive CD8+ T cells sorted from blood. Receptors were obtained from a young man in good health.

This clone was picked up one time. V gene TRBV10-3 combines with J gene TRBJ2-7, with D unclear. The CDR3 covers 12 residues. Germline V gene data show CDR1 as ENHRY and CDR2 as SYGVKD. The V gene lost 3 bases and the J gene lost 3 bases, with 6 bases spanning the gap. CDR3 residues: CAISDEYYEQYF. Written as DNA, the CDR3 is TGTGCCATCAGTGACGAATACTACGAGCAGTACTTC.

V usage is TRBV7-9 and J usage is TRBJ2-3; D is ambiguous. From germline, CDR1 is SEHNR and CDR2 FQNEAQ (reference sequence). The CDR3 has 10 amino acids. Trimming stripped 5 bases from V and 6 bases from J, with 3 bases between. The CDR3: CASSPDTQYF. The CDR3 DNA follows: TGTGCCAGCAGCCCGGATACGCAGTATTTT. Full variable domain (missing parts from reference TRBV7-9 and TRBJ2-3): DTGVSQNPRHKITKRGQNVTFRCDPISEHNRLYWYRQTLGQGPEFLTYFQNEAQLEKSRLLSDRFSAERPKGSFSTLEIQRTEQGDSAMYLCASSPDTQYFGPGTRLTVL.

The chain combines TRBV27 with TRBJ2-2, with 9 nucleotides matching TRBD2. Trimming removed 2 bases from V and 6 bases from J; junction bases left unmatched: 10. CDR1 MNHEY and CDR2 SMNVEV come from the germline V gene (reference sequence). The CDR3 consists of 17 residues. The CDR3 sequence: CASSLAGGLPVPGELFF. CDR3 DNA: TGTGCCAGCAGTTTAGCGGGAGGGCTCCCTGTGCCCGGGGAGCTGTTTTTT.

The gene calls are TRBV4-3 and TRBJ2-1; 9 bases fit TRBD2. Germline V lookup: CDR1 LGHNA, CDR2 YSLEER. This CDR3 contains 16 residues. V shed 1 base and J 5 bases; nucleotides not matched to a gene: 6. DNA for the CDR3: TGCGCCAGCAGCCAAGGTCTAGCGGGAAGGGACAATGAGCAGTTCTTC. Translation gives CASSQGLAGRDNEQFF.

The chain has TRBV27 and TRBJ2-1; no clear D gene. Germline CDR1 and CDR2: MNHEY and SMNVEV (reference sequence). The CDR3 length is 12 residues. Trimming removed 5 bases from V and 7 bases from J, with 9 bases in between. DNA for the CDR3: TGTGCCAGCAGTGCCCATTGGAATGAGCAGTTCTTC. Its translation is CASSAHWNEQFF.

V is TRBV11-2 and J is TRBJ1-4, with D perhaps TRBD1 (5 bases). V gave up 1 base and J gave up 8 bases, with 11 bases separating them. The CDR3 totals 14 residues. Germline values: CDR1 SGHAT, CDR2 FQNNGV. CDR3 DNA sequence: TGTGCCAGCAGCTTAGGAGGGACGGGAGAAAAACTGTTTTTT. Encoded protein: CASSLGGTGEKLFF.

This chain uses TRBV7-9 with TRBJ2-4; D may be TRBD1 (6 bases). The V gene's germline CDR1 is SEHNR and CDR2 FQNEAQ (reference sequence). This CDR3 contains 16 residues. The ends were cut back, 4 bases at V and 1 base at J, with 14 bases in the middle. This chain's CDR3 is CASSSPTGRAKNIQYF. DNA for the CDR3: TGTGCCAGCAGCTCACCTACAGGGCGGGCCAAAAACATTCAGTACTTC.

The chain joins TRBV9 to TRBJ2-3, with TRBD2 identical over 10 bases. Germline-derived CDR1 and CDR2 are SGDLS and YYNGEE. The CDR3 spans 15 residues. With 3 bases clipped from V and 6 bases from J, the junction kept 7 bases outside the gene matches. The CDR3 sequence: CASSDLAGVEDTQYF. In DNA, the CDR3 is TGTGCCAGCAGCGACCTAGCGGGAGTTGAGGATACGCAGTATTTT. The full variable domain, completed using reference TRBV9 and TRBJ2-3, is DSGVTQTPKHLITATGQRVTLRCSPRSGDLSVYWYQQSLDQGLQFLIQYYNGEERAKGNILERFSAQQFPDLHSELNLSSLELGDSALYFCASSDLAGVEDTQYFGPGTRLTVL.

This rearrangement joins TRBV5-4 to TRBJ2-7, with D tentatively TRBD2 (6 bases). Germline CDR1 SGHNT, CDR2 YYREEE (reference sequence). Trimming pared 4 bases from V and 3 bases from J, leaving 14 bases between. The CDR3 length is 14 residues. In DNA form, the CDR3 reads TGTGCCAGCAGCCTATCCGGGACTCTCTACGAGCAGTACTTC. This sequence encodes CASSLSGTLYEQYF. Supplemented by reference TRBV5-4 and TRBJ2-7, the full variable domain reads ETGVTQSPTHLIKTRGQQVTLRCSSQSGHNTVSWYQQALGQGPQFIFQYYREEENGRGNFPPRFSGLQFPNYSSELNVNALELDDSALYLCASSLSGTLYEQYFGPGTRLTVT.

This clone appeared a single time. V is TRBV7-3 and J is TRBJ2-1, with 10 bases identical to TRBD2. CDR1 SGHTA and CDR2 FQGTGA come from the germline V gene. This CDR3 comprises 15 residues. Germline trimming cut 2 bases from V and 4 bases from J; bases unmatched to any gene: 2. CDR3 protein: CASSLQREGYNEQFF. CDR3 DNA sequence: TGTGCCAGCAGCTTACAGCGGGAGGGATACAATGAGCAGTTCTTC.

This chain uses TRBV15 with TRBJ2-7; D might be TRBD1 (5 bases). Germline V lookup: CDR1 LNHNV, CDR2 YYDKDF (reference sequence). This CDR3 spans 13 amino acids. Trimming stripped 3 bases from V and 3 bases from J, with 9 bases between. CDR3 DNA: TGTGCCACCAGCAGGGGCAGGGACTACGAGCAGTACTTC. Protein: CATSRGRDYEQYF.

The chain combines TRBV4-3 with TRBJ1-5; D might be TRBD1 (5 bases). From germline, CDR1 is LGHNA and CDR2 YSLEER. The CDR3 runs 14 residues. Trimming left V 0 bases short and J 5 bases short, with 8 bases between. CDR3 coding DNA: TGCGCCAGCAGCCAAGATAGGGGTTATCAGCCCCAGCATTTT. This gives the protein CASSQDRGYQPQHF.

The chain employs TRBV27 and TRBJ2-1; tentative D call: TRBD1 (6 bases). Germline V lookup: CDR1 MNHEY, CDR2 SMNVEV (reference sequence). The CDR3 has 14 amino acids. Deletions cut 0 bases from V and 8 bases from J, with 11 bases between. CDR3 in DNA: TGTGCCAGCAGTTTATCGGACAGTCGTTATGAGCAGTTCTTC. This codes for CASSLSDSRYEQFF.

This chain connects TRBV6-6 to TRBJ1-1; D is perhaps TRBD1 (5 bases). V was cut by 7 bases and J by 1 base, with 10 bases left in between. The germline V gene has CDR1 MNHNY and CDR2 SVGAGI (reference sequence). This CDR3 has 13 residues. The CDR3 DNA follows: TGTGCCAGCATCCAAACAGGGAACACTGAAGCTTTCTTT. This codes for CASIQTGNTEAFF.

The genes are TRBV5-1 and TRBJ2-1, with a possible D match to TRBD2 (5 bases). Germline assignment: CDR1 SGHRS and CDR2 YFSETQ. V lost 0 bases to trimming and J lost 1 base, with 8 bases between them. The CDR3 has 15 amino acids. The CDR3 DNA reads TGCGCCAGCAGCTTGGGAGCGGCGTCCTACAATGAGCAGTTCTTC. Protein: CASSLGAASYNEQFF.

The chain employs TRBV28 and TRBJ2-3, with 7 bases fitting TRBD1. Germline CDR1 MDHEN, CDR2 SYDVKM. V lost 5 bases and J lost 0; bases outside the gene matches: 2. CDR3 length: 14 amino acids. The DNA of the CDR3 is TGTGCCAGCAGTAGGGACAGAAGCACAGATACGCAGTATTTT. Its protein product is CASSRDRSTDTQYF.

This chain links TRBV28 with TRBJ1-2, with a weak D call TRBD1 (5 bases). There are 13 residues in the CDR3. Trimming stripped 2 bases from V and 8 bases from J, with 12 bases between. Germline V gene lookup returns CDR1 MDHEN and CDR2 SYDVKM. For the CDR3, the DNA is TGTGCCAGCAGTTTAGGACAAATTGGAGGCTACACCTTC. It is translated as CASSLGQIGGYTF.

This chain uses TRBV7-8 with TRBJ2-2; 8 nucleotides match TRBD1. Trimming removed 5 bases from V and 4 bases from J; junction bases left unmatched: 9. Per germline, CDR1 SGHVS and CDR2 FQNEAQ. The CDR3 runs to 16 residues. The DNA of the CDR3 is TGTGCCAGCAGCCCGGACAGGGTTCTCTTCACCGGGGAGCTGTTTTTT. Its protein product is CASSPDRVLFTGELFF.

This chain uses TRBV19 with TRBJ2-3, with 9 bases identical to TRBD2. CDR3 size: 18 residues. CDR1 is LNHDA and CDR2 is SQIVND in the germline V gene (reference sequence). V lost 2 bases, J lost 4 bases, and 13 bases stayed unmatched. The CDR3 nucleotides are TGTGCCAGTAGTATAAGGACCTCTATAGCGGGAGACCCAGATACGCAGTATTTT. This gives the protein CASSIRTSIAGDPDTQYF.

Of note for this clone: This sample also contains other DNA sequences that code for the same CDR3. This chain links TRBV27 with TRBJ1-5; TRBD1 agrees at 12 bases. J gave up 7 bases and V 6 bases, and 7 bases lay outside the gene matches. CDR1 is MNHEY, CDR2 SMNVEV, per germline (reference sequence). CDR3 length: 15 residues. CDR3 protein: CASSPGTGGSQPQHF. The CDR3 DNA follows: TGTGCCAGCAGCCCCGGGACAGGGGGCAGCCAGCCCCAGCATTTT.

The chain employs TRBV28 and TRBJ1-3; 7 nucleotides match TRBD1. Trimming removed 5 bases from V and 2 bases from J; junction bases left unmatched: 3. CDR3 length: 14 amino acids. The germline V gene encodes CDR1 MDHEN and CDR2 SYDVKM. CDR3 sequence: CASSQTGTGNTIYF. The DNA of the CDR3 is TGTGCCAGCAGTCAGACAGGGACTGGAAACACCATATATTTT.

The chain carries TRBV29-1 and TRBJ2-1; TRBD2 agrees at 13 bases. Germline-derived CDR1 and CDR2 are SQVTM and ANQGSEA. V lost 2 bases and J lost 0; bases outside the gene matches: 1. This CDR3 spans 16 amino acids. As DNA, the CDR3 is TGCAGCGTTGAATGGACTAGCGGGAGCTCCTACAATGAGCAGTTCTTC. The encoded protein is CSVEWTSGSSYNEQFF.

This clone was found once. This sequence joins TRBV28 and TRBJ1-3; weak D call: TRBD1 (6 bases). CDR1 and CDR2 (germline): MDHEN, SYDVKM. The CDR3 is 15 residues long. The germline V and J ends were trimmed by 7 bases and 4 bases, with 17 bases remaining between them. The CDR3 sequence: CASTSQGRVGNTIYF. The CDR3 coding sequence is TGTGCCAGCACCTCTCAGGGGCGAGTAGGAAACACCATATATTTT.

V is TRBV4-1 and J is TRBJ2-7; TRBD1 matches at 7 bases. The CDR3 covers 14 residues. Per germline, CDR1 MGHRA and CDR2 YSYEKL. With V trimmed by 1 base and J by 2 bases, 2 bases remained unmatched. DNA of the CDR3: TGCGCCAGCAGCCAAGCGGGACAGACCTACGAGCAGTACTTC. Residues: CASSQAGQTYEQYF.

The chain recombines TRBV5-4 with TRBJ2-5; D not resolved. The ends were cut back, 1 base at V and 0 bases at J, with 7 bases in the middle. Per germline, CDR1 SGHNT and CDR2 YYREEE (reference sequence). The CDR3 totals 14 residues. In DNA form, the CDR3 reads TGTGCCAGCAGCTTGCAGGAAAACCAAGAGACCCAGTACTTC. It codes for CASSLQENQETQYF.

V and J are TRBV28 and TRBJ1-4, with D tentatively TRBD1 (5 bases). The CDR3 is 14 residues long. Germline-derived CDR1 and CDR2 are MDHEN and SYDVKM. The ends were cut back, 6 bases at V and 8 bases at J, with 16 bases in the middle. CDR3 sequence reads: CASSIGGIGEKLFF. The CDR3 bases are TGTGCCAGCAGCATTGGGGGGATCGGAGAAAAACTGTTTTTT.

The gene calls are TRBV5-1 and TRBJ2-1; TRBD2 aligns across 10 bases. Looked up from germline, CDR1 is SGHRS and CDR2 is YFSETQ. Trimming removed 0 bases from V and 4 bases from J; junction bases left unmatched: 4. The CDR3 runs 16 residues. For the CDR3, the DNA is TGCGCCAGCAGCTTGGCCGCTAGCGGGAGTTACAATGAGCAGTTCTTC. Its protein is CASSLAASGSYNEQFF. The whole variable domain, filled in from reference TRBV5-1 and TRBJ2-1, reads KAGVTQTPRYLIKTRGQQVTLSCSPISGHRSVSWYQQTPGQGLQFLFEYFSETQRNKGNFPGRFSGRQFSNSRSEMNVSTLELGDSALYLCASSLAASGSYNEQFFGPGTRLTVL.

This clone showed up just a few times. V is TRBV9 and J is TRBJ2-2; D is unresolved. V dropped 0 bases and J dropped 0 bases, with 6 bases sitting between them. Germline lookup yields CDR1 SGDLS and CDR2 YYNGEE. The CDR3 sequence is 15 residues long. CDR3 nucleotide sequence: TGTGCCAGCAGCGTAGAGGTTACGAACACCGGGGAGCTGTTTTTT. Its protein product is CASSVEVTNTGELFF.